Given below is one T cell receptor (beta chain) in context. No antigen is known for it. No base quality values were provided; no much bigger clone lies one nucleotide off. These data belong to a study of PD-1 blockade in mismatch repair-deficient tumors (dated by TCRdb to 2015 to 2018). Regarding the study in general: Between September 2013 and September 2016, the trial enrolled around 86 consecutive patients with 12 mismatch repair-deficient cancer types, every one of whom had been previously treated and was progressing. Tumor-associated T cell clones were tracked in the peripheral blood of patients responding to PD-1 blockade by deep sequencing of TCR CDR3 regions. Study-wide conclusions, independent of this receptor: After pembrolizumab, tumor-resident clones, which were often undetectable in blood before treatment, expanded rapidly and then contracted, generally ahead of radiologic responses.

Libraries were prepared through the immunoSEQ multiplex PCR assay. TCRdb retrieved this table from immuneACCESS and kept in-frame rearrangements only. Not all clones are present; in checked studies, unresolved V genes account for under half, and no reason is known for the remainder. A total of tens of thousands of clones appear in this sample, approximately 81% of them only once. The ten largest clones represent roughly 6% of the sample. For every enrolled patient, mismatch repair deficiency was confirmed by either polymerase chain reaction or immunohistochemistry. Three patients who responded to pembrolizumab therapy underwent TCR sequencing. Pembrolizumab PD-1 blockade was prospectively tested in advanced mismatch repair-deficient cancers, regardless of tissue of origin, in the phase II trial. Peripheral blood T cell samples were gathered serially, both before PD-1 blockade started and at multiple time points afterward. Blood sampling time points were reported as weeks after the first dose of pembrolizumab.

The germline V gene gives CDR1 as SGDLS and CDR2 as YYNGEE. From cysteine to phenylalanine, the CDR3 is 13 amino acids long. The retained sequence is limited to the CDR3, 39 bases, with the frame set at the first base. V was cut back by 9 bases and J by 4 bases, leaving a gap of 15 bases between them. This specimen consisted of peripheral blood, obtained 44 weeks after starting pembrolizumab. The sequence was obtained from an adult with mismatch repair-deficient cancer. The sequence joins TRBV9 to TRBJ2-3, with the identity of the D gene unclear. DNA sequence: TGTGCCATCCACCCATTGGGTTCAGATACGCAGTATTTT. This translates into CAIHPLGSDTQYF.